These 19 T cell receptor beta chains came from one sample sequenced in a study of T cells in Graves' hyperthyroidism and ophthalmopathy. RNA transcripts served as the template for amplifying TCR beta CDR3 regions. First-round RT-PCR with HTBI primers amplified the TCR CDR3 region. Each CDR3 protein is one row after TCRdb ran MiXCR on the multiplex PCR reads. Of 400,000 or so distinct CDR3 sequences in the sample, 12% to 15% were seen once. Sequencing was done on a sample of blood. The receptor source for this set is a woman aged 55-69 years with Graves' ophthalmopathy.

V gene TRBV6-1 combines with J gene TRBJ2-2; tentatively, D is TRBD2 (6 bases). The V end was cut by 4 bases, the J end by 1 base, with 10 bases between. Germline-derived CDR1 and CDR2 are MNHNS and SASEGT. The CDR3 length is 15 residues. The CDR3, as DNA: TGTGCCAGCAGTGCAATGGGGGGGAACACCGGGGAGCTGTTTTTT. Amino acid sequence: CASSAMGGNTGELFF.

This clonotype was recorded at least ten times. The V and J genes are TRBV12-3 or TRBV12-4 and TRBJ2-1; TRBD2 matches at 8 bases. V dropped 6 bases and J dropped 8; count of bases not matched to a gene: 15. The CDR3 contains 16 residues. The CDR3 sequence is CASSTTSGRRGDEQFF. The CDR3 region has the DNA TGTGCCAGCAGCACCACTAGCGGAAGGAGAGGGGATGAGCAGTTCTTC.

In this sample, this clonotype turned up a few times. CDR3 protein: CASSSIGDPSSIDTQYF. The CDR3 DNA reads as TGTGCCAGCAGCTCGATAGGGGACCCCTCTTCCATAGATACGCAGTATTTT. The gene calls are TRBV7-2 and TRBJ2-3, with D possibly called TRBD1 or TRBD2 (5 bases each). CDR3 size: 17 residues. Germline CDR1 is SGHTA and CDR2 is FQGNSA. Trimming took 4 bases from V and 5 from J, leaving 22 bases between them. The whole variable domain, filled in from reference TRBV7-2 and TRBJ2-3, reads GAGVSQSPSNKVTEKGKDVELRCDPISGHTALYWYRQSLGQGLEFLIYFQGNSAPDKSGLPSDRFSAERTGGSVSTLTIQRTQQEDSAVYLCASSSIGDPSSIDTQYFGPGTRLTVL.

The sample holds many counts of this clonotype. The chain combines TRBV28 with TRBJ1-2; 7 bases line up with TRBD1. The junction had 14 bases not matched to a gene; V was cut back by 5 bases and J by 5 bases. Looked up from germline, CDR1 is MDHEN and CDR2 is SYDVKM. This CDR3 spans 16 amino acids. CDR3 amino acids: CASSKTEETGNYGYTF. The CDR3 bases are TGTGCCAGCAGTAAAACCGAAGAGACAGGGAATTATGGCTACACCTTC.

This clonotype was recorded many times. V gene TRBV28 combines with J gene TRBJ2-7; 11 bases fit TRBD2. The CDR3 runs to 14 residues. Looked up from germline, CDR1 is MDHEN and CDR2 is SYDVKM. The junction had 5 bases not matched to a gene; V was cut back by 6 bases and J by 4 bases. The CDR3, as DNA: TGTGCCAGCAGCTTTCTAGCGGGAGGATACGAGCAGTACTTC. Amino acids: CASSFLAGGYEQYF. The complete variable domain, with remaining parts taken from reference TRBV28 and TRBJ2-7, reads DVKVTQSSRYLVKRTGEKVFLECVQDMDHENMFWYRQDPGLGLRLIYFSYDVKMKEKGDIPEGYSVSREKKERFSLILESASTNQTSMYLCASSFLAGGYEQYFGPGTRLTVT.

This sequence joins TRBV6-2 or TRBV6-3 and TRBJ2-2; perhaps TRBD2 as D (7 bases). Trimming pared 9 bases from V and 7 bases from J, leaving 15 bases between. In germline, CDR1 is MNHEY, CDR2 SVGEGT. The CDR3 runs 13 residues. The CDR3 DNA sequence: TGTGCCAGTGAAAAAGGGGGGGTCGGGGAGCTGTTTTTT. Protein sequence: CASEKGGVGELFF.

This clonotype occurred many times. V is TRBV11-1 and J is TRBJ2-1; D may be TRBD2 (5 bases). From germline, CDR1 is SGHAT and CDR2 FQDESV (reference sequence). V lost 2 bases and J lost 6, with 14 bases in between. The CDR3 is 15 amino acids. The CDR3 bases are TGTGCCAGCAGCTTACGAAGCGGCGAAACCAATGAGCAGTTCTTC. It translates to CASSLRSGETNEQFF.

This clonotype was counted at least ten times. The CDR3, as DNA: TGTGCCAGCAGGGACAGGGGGCGCGAGCAGTACTTC. This gives the protein CASRDRGREQYF. This chain joins TRBV28 and TRBJ2-7; 11 bases line up with TRBD1. V was pared by 6 bases and J by 6 bases, with 1 base of the junction left unmatched. Per germline, CDR1 MDHEN and CDR2 SYDVKM. This CDR3 contains 12 residues.

This clonotype has a count of ten or more. The chain is built from TRBV2 and TRBJ2-2; D might be TRBD2 (5 bases). Germline V gene data show CDR1 as SNHLY and CDR2 as FYNNEI. Trimming stripped 3 bases from V and 4 bases from J, with 12 bases between. This CDR3 has 15 residues. The CDR3 DNA sequence: TGTGCCAGCAGTGAGAAGAGACGGGGCACCGGGGAGCTGTTTTTT. Amino acids: CASSEKRRGTGELFF.

The table lists this clonotype with many counts. This chain connects TRBV5-6 to TRBJ2-7; D is uncertain. Trimming cost V 1 base and J 0 bases, with 8 bases left between them. This CDR3 contains 14 residues. Germline V gene data show CDR1 as SGHDT and CDR2 as YYEEEE. CDR3 sequence: CASSLWRSSYEQYF. CDR3 DNA: TGTGCCAGCAGCTTGTGGCGGAGCTCCTACGAGCAGTACTTC.

Notes on this clonotype: No DNA is shown, since the ends of the CDR3 on it are uncertain; the CDR3 is the one TCRdb lists. The chain employs TRBV7-2 and TRBJ2-7; whether TRBD1, the table's D call, matches the DNA was not checked. Germline assignment: CDR1 SGHTA and CDR2 FQGNSA. The CDR3 length is 22 residues, termini included. The CDR3 reads CASSFYICSAPPPGAWSYEQYF.

As regards this clonotype: A much larger clone is a single base away; this may be a read error. CDR3 in DNA: TGTGCCAGCAGCTTAACGACAGCTACGAATGAGCAGCTCTTC. Encoded protein: CASSLTTATNEQLF. J is TRBJ2-1 and V is TRBV7-2, with TRBD1 as a possible D gene (5 bases). The CDR3 is made up of 14 amino acids. Germline V lookup: CDR1 SGHTA, CDR2 FQGNSA.

This clonotype was found many times. The chain links TRBV20-1 to TRBJ1-2; D possibly corresponds to TRBD1 (5 bases). The V gene's germline CDR1 is DFQATT and CDR2 SNEGSKA (reference sequence). With 6 bases removed from V and 6 bases from J, the gap between germline ends came to 20 bases. The CDR3 sequence is 14 residues long. The chain's CDR3 is CSAVSGRPENGYTF. The CDR3 DNA is TGCAGTGCCGTTTCGGGACGCCCTGAAAATGGCTACACCTTC.

This clonotype was recorded many times. The chain combines TRBV24-1 with TRBJ2-1; 8 bases are shared with TRBD1. The germline gives CDR1 KGHDR, CDR2 SFDVKD. Unmatched junction bases numbered 5, after V lost 3 bases and J lost 5 bases. This CDR3 has 15 residues. The CDR3 region is CATSDPGQVNNEQFF. The CDR3 region has the DNA TGTGCCACCAGTGATCCGGGACAGGTTAACAATGAGCAGTTCTTC.

This clonotype was counted many times. The CDR3 nucleotides read TGTGCCAGCAGTTACCCTGGACAGGGAGGGAGCACTGAAGCTTTCTTT. Translation gives CASSYPGQGGSTEAFF. The chain joins TRBV6-5 to TRBJ1-1; 8 bases fit TRBD1. V shed 2 bases and J 4 bases; nucleotides not matched to a gene: 9. The V gene's germline CDR1 is MNHEY and CDR2 SVGAGI. This CDR3 spans 16 amino acids.

There are many counts of this clonotype. J is TRBJ2-7 and V is TRBV30; D perhaps matches TRBD1 (6 bases). Germline-derived CDR1 and CDR2 are GTSNPN and SVGIG (reference sequence). The CDR3 totals 11 residues. The germline V and J ends were trimmed by 0 bases and 6 bases, with 6 bases remaining between them. The CDR3 protein is CAWSVQGEQYF. CDR3 nucleotide sequence: TGTGCCTGGAGTGTACAGGGCGAGCAGTACTTC.

At least ten counts were recorded for this clonotype. The chain links TRBV2 to TRBJ1-2, with D possibly TRBD1 on 5 matching bases. V was trimmed by 3 bases and J by 4 bases, leaving 9 bases between them. Germline V gene sequence: CDR1 SNHLY, CDR2 FYNNEI. The length of the CDR3 is 13 residues. CDR3 bases: TGTGCCAGCAGTGACGGGGGATTCTATGGCTACACCTTC. Amino acid sequence: CASSDGGFYGYTF. The full variable domain, in which reference TRBV2 and TRBJ1-2 provide the parts outside the CDR3, is EPEVTQTPSHQVTQMGQEVILRCVPISNHLYFYWYRQILGQKVEFLVSFYNNEISEKSEIFDDQFSVERPDGSNFTLKIRSTKLEDSAMYFCASSDGGFYGYTFGSGTRLTVV.

The J gene is TRBJ2-7, the V gene TRBV9, with 7 nucleotides matching TRBD1. Germline trimming cut 3 bases from V and 6 bases from J; bases unmatched to any gene: 9. Germline-derived CDR1 and CDR2 are SGDLS and YYNGEE. The CDR3 has 14 residues. CDR3 sequence (DNA): TGTGCCAGCAGCGCTGGGACAGACTTCCTCGAGCAGTACTTC. Translated: CASSAGTDFLEQYF. Looking up the rest from reference TRBV9 and TRBJ2-7 gives the full variable domain: DSGVTQTPKHLITATGQRVTLRCSPRSGDLSVYWYQQSLDQGLQFLIQYYNGEERAKGNILERFSAQQFPDLHSELNLSSLELGDSALYFCASSAGTDFLEQYFGPGTRLTVT.

The V gene is TRBV6-1, the J gene TRBJ2-5; no reliable D call. Per the germline V gene, CDR1 is MNHNS and CDR2 is SASEGT. This CDR3 is 12 amino acids long. V lost 9 bases, J lost 5 bases, and 13 bases lay in between. CDR3 loop: CASHTAAETQYF. The DNA for the CDR3 is TGTGCCAGTCATACTGCCGCGGAGACCCAGTACTTC.